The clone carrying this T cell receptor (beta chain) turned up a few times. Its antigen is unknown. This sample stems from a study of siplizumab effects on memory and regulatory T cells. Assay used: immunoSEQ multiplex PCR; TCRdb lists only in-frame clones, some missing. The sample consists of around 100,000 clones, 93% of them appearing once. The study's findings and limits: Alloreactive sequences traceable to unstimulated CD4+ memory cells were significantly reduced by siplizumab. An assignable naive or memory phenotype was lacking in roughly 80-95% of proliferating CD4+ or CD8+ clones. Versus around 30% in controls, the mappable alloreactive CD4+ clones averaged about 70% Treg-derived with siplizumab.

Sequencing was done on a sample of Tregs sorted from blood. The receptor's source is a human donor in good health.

The CDR3 here is CASSPSRGTEAFF. CDR3 coding DNA: TGTGCCAGCAGCCCATCGAGGGGGACCGAAGCTTTCTTT. This chain uses TRBV6-5 with TRBJ1-1; D is perhaps TRBD1 (6 bases). V lost 6 bases, J lost 8 bases, and 16 bases lay in between. This CDR3 has 13 amino acids. Germline V lookup: CDR1 MNHEY, CDR2 SVGAGI.